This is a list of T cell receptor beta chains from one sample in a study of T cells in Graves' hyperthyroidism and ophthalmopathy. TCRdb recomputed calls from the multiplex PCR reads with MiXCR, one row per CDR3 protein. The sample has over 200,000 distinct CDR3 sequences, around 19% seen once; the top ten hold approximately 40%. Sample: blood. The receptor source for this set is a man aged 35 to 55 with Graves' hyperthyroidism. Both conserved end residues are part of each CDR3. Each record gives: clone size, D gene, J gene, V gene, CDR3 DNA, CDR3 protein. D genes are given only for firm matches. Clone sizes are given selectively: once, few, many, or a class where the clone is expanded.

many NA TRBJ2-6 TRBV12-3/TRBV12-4 TGTGCCAGCAGCCTCATGACAGTAGGGGCCAACGTCCTGACTTTC CASSLMTVGANVLTF
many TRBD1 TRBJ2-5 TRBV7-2 TGTGCCAGCAGCCCAGTGGGGACAGGGGGCGGAGAGACCCAGTACTTC CASSPVGTGGGETQYF
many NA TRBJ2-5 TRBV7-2 TGTGCCAGCAGCTTAGATCGGGGGAACCAGTACTTC CASSLDRGNQYF
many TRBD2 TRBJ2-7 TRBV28 TGTGCCAGCAGCGGCGGGACTAGCGGGGGGTATTTTTACGAGCAGTACTTC CASSGGTSGGYFYEQYF
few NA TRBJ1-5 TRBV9 TGTGCCAGCAGCGTAGATTTCAATCAGCCCCAGCATTTT CASSVDFNQPQHF
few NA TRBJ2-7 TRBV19 TGTGCCAGTAGTATAGCCACCGTGGGGGAGCAGTACTTC CASSIATVGEQYF
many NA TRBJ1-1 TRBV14 TGTGCCAGCAGCCAAGCCCTTAGGGGGTTTGGGAACACTGAAGCTTTCTTT CASSQALRGFGNTEAFF
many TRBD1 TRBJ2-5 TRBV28 TGTGCCAGCAGAATGGACAGGGGCGGGGAGACCCAGTACTTC CASRMDRGGETQYF
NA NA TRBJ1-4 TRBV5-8 TGTGCCAGCAGCTTGGGGACAACTAATGAAAAACTGTTTTTT CASSLGTTNEKLFF
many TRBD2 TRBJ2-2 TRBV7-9 TGTGCCAGCAGCCCCGCTAGCGGGGGGGTAACCGGGGAGCTGTTTTTT CASSPASGGVTGELFF
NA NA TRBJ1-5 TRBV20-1 TGCAGTGCTAGTTTATCGTTGCCCGGGGGGAATAGCAATCAGCCCCAGCATTTT CSASLSLPGGNSNQPQHF
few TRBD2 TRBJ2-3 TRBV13 TGTGCCAGCAGTCTTAGACTAGCGGGGAGCTCGACAGATACGCAGTATTTT CASSLRLAGSSTDTQYF
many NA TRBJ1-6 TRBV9 TGTGCCAGCAGCGTAGGCAGGGCCCGCAATTCACCCCTCCACTTT CASSVGRARNSPLHF
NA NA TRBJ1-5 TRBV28 TGTGCCAGCAGTTTACCCAGCGGTAGCAATCAGCCCCAGCATTTT CASSLPSGSNQPQHF
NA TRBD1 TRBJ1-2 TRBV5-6 TGTGCCAGCAGCTTGGTCGGAGGACAGGGGACTCTTTCTGGTGGCTACACCTTC CASSLVGGQGTLSGGYTF
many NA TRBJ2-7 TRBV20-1 TGCAGTGCCCCGAGGGACGGTTACGAGCAGTACTTC CSAPRDGYEQYF
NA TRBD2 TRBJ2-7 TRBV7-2 TGTGCCAGCAGCTTAGTTTTGGGCGGGGGGAGCTCCTACGAGCAGTACTTC CASSLVLGGGSSYEQYF
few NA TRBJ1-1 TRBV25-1 TGTGCCAGCGCCCGGACCACTGAAGCTTTCTTT CASARTTEAFF
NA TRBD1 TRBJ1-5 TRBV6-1 TGTGCCAGCACCACGACAGGGACTCAGCCCCAGCATTTT CASTTTGTQPQHF
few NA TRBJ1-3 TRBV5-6 TGTGCCAGCAGCTTTACCGGGTTCCAAGGAAACACCATATATTTT CASSFTGFQGNTIYF
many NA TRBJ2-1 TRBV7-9 TGTGCCAGCAGCTCACGTGAACAGGGACCCTCCTACAATGAGCAGTTCTTC CASSSREQGPSYNEQFF
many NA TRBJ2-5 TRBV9 TGTGCCAGCAGCCGGGACCCCGCAGGGACCCAGTACTTC CASSRDPAGTQYF
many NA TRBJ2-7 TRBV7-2 TGTGCCAGTGAACACGGATTCGGGGAGCAGTACTTC CASEHGFGEQYF
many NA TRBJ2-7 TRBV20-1 TGCAGTGCTAGAGTTGGGCAGTCCACCTACGAGCAGTACTTC CSARVGQSTYEQYF
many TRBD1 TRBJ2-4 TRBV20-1 TGCAGTGCTACCTCGACAGGGCGAGCGCGGAACATTCAGTACTTC CSATSTGRARNIQYF
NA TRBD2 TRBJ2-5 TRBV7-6 TGTGCCAGCAGCTTATCCACTAGCGTGCGGGGGGAGACCCAGTACTTC CASSLSTSVRGETQYF
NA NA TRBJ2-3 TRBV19 TGTGCCAGTACCTCTCATGGGCTAGGAAGGGGCACAGATACGCAGTATTTT CASTSHGLGRGTDTQYF
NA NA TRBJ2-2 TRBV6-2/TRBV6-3 TGTGCCAGCAGTTACAATCCGGCCGCCCGGATAAACAGCGGGGAGCTGTTTTTT CASSYNPAARINSGELFF
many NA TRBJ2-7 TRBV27 TGTGCCAGCAGTTTTAGGACTGACGTTGGGTACGAGCAGTACTTC CASSFRTDVGYEQYF
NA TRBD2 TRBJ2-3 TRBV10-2 TGCGCCAGCAGTGTTAGGGGGACTAGCGGGGGAGGGGATACGCAGTATTTT CASSVRGTSGGGDTQYF
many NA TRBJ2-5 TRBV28 TGTGCCAGCAGTTTAAAAGGTGGCGAGACCCAGTACTTC CASSLKGGETQYF